These 17 T cell receptor beta chains came from one sample sequenced in a study of shared clonotypes between healthy human individuals. Data came from immunoSEQ multiplex PCR; TCRdb stores just in-frame clones and leaves some out. The sample lists 740,000 or so clones; 73% were seen once. Sequencing used memory CD4+ T cells sorted from blood. The subset is: CD45RA-negative fraction. The receptor set was obtained from a woman in her thirties in good health.

The V gene is TRBV7-2, the J gene TRBJ2-7; D is ambiguous. Trimming pared 1 base from V and 3 bases from J, leaving 4 bases between. The CDR3 is made up of 12 amino acids. Per the germline V gene, CDR1 is SGHTA and CDR2 is FQGNSA. The CDR3 DNA reads TGTGCCAGCAGCTTAGTTCGCTACGAGCAGTACTTC. This sequence encodes CASSLVRYEQYF.

The chain has TRBV6-6 and TRBJ1-4, with D unclear. V dropped 6 bases and J dropped 0 bases, with 11 bases sitting between them. The CDR3 consists of 15 residues. The germline V gene encodes CDR1 MNHNY and CDR2 SVGAGI (reference sequence). The CDR3 loop is CASSPHAATNEKLFF. The CDR3 region has the DNA TGTGCCAGCAGCCCCCACGCGGCAACTAATGAAAAACTGTTTTTT.

The rearrangement links TRBV7-2 to TRBJ2-3, with a possible D match to TRBD1 (5 bases). V lost 2 bases, J lost 4 bases, and 10 bases lay in between. There are 14 residues in the CDR3. The germline V gene has CDR1 SGHTA and CDR2 FQGNSA. DNA of the CDR3: TGTGCCAGCAGCTTAATGGACACATCAGATACGCAGTATTTT. It codes for CASSLMDTSDTQYF.

This clone was seen a few times. The CDR3 DNA sequence: TGTGCCATCGGGGGAGACAGGGATAACCAGCCCCAGCATTTT. Translating it yields CAIGGDRDNQPQHF. The chain recombines TRBV7-9 with TRBJ1-5; 7 bases align to TRBD1. The CDR3 sequence is 14 residues long. Germline lookup yields CDR1 SEHNR and CDR2 FQNEAQ (reference sequence). V dropped 10 bases and J dropped 7; count of bases not matched to a gene: 13.

The rearrangement uses TRBV28 and TRBJ2-2; D tentatively fits TRBD1 or TRBD2 (5 bases each). This CDR3 is 15 amino acids long. CDR1 and CDR2 from the germline V gene are MDHEN and SYDVKM. Trimming stripped 8 bases from V and 3 bases from J, with 16 bases between. CDR3 region: CASRRGGADTGELFF. CDR3 sequence (DNA): TGTGCCAGCCGCCGGGGTGGGGCGGACACCGGGGAGCTGTTTTTT.

The V and J genes are TRBV6-6 and TRBJ2-7; 11 bases are shared with TRBD1. The CDR3 has 15 residues. J was trimmed by 1 base and V by 6 bases; bases with no gene match: 5. Per germline, CDR1 MNHNY and CDR2 SVGAGI (reference sequence). In DNA form, the CDR3 reads TGTGCCAGCAGCGCTGGGACAGGGGGTTCCTACGAGCAGTACTTC. It codes for CASSAGTGGSYEQYF.

This clone was picked up many times. The chain couples TRBV6-5 to TRBJ2-7; 11 positions agree with TRBD1. This CDR3 has 14 amino acids. The ends lost 7 bases at V and 5 bases at J; junction bases unmatched: 7. Looked up from germline, CDR1 is MNHEY and CDR2 is SVGAGI. DNA for the CDR3: TGTGCCAGCACTAGGGGGACAGGGGGGCACGAGCAGTACTTC. Protein sequence: CASTRGTGGHEQYF.

The chain recombines TRBV7-6 with TRBJ1-2, with D maybe TRBD1 (5 bases). Per germline, CDR1 SGHVS and CDR2 FNYEAQ. With 5 bases removed from V and 0 bases from J, the gap between germline ends came to 13 bases. The CDR3 has 15 amino acids. CDR3 bases: TGTGCCAGCAGCCCGGGGGTAAGGGCTAACTATGGCTACACCTTC. Protein: CASSPGVRANYGYTF.

This clone was seen a single time. V usage is TRBV6-5 and J usage is TRBJ1-5, with D possibly matching TRBD1 (5 bases). The CDR3 is 14 amino acids. CDR1 is MNHEY and CDR2 is SVGAGI in the germline V gene. V was shortened by 2 bases and J by 6 bases, with 11 bases between the two germline ends. The CDR3 reads CASSYGGRAQPQHF. The CDR3, as DNA: TGTGCCAGCAGTTACGGGGGACGGGCTCAGCCCCAGCATTTT.

This chain joins TRBV28 and TRBJ2-7; D gene unclear. Trimming left V 3 bases short and J 1 base short, with 16 bases between. The length of the CDR3 is 16 residues. Germline CDR1 is MDHEN and CDR2 is SYDVKM. CDR3 nucleotide sequence: TGTGCCAGCAGTTTTACCGAGACCTATAATTCCTACGAGCAGTACTTC. Translating gives CASSFTETYNSYEQYF.

The chain employs TRBV5-1 and TRBJ1-5; a weak D match, TRBD1 (6 bases). The CDR3 contains 14 residues. Trimming left V 1 base short and J 3 bases short, with 8 bases between. Germline V gives CDR1 SGHRS, CDR2 YFSETQ. The CDR3: CASSLTGPNQPQHF. For the CDR3, the DNA is TGCGCCAGCAGCTTGACAGGGCCCAATCAGCCCCAGCATTTT.

This clone came up many times. This chain links TRBV9 with TRBJ1-1; D unresolved. The germline gives CDR1 SGDLS, CDR2 YYNGEE. This CDR3 has 15 residues. The germline V and J ends were trimmed by 0 bases and 0 bases, with 9 bases remaining between them. The CDR3 spells CASSVVGQMNTEAFF. The CDR3 bases are TGTGCCAGCAGCGTAGTCGGCCAGATGAACACTGAAGCTTTCTTT.

The V and J genes are TRBV5-6 and TRBJ2-3; tentatively, D is TRBD1 (6 bases). Looked up from germline, CDR1 is SGHDT and CDR2 is YYEEEE. This CDR3 spans 16 amino acids. Trimming removed 5 bases at V and 0 bases at J, with 16 bases between. CDR3 DNA: TGTGCCAGCAGGGGGGCCTACTTAAGCAGCACAGATACGCAGTATTTT. It is translated as CASRGAYLSSTDTQYF.

This chain connects TRBV28 to TRBJ1-5; weak D call: TRBD1 (6 bases). The CDR3 sequence is 13 residues long. Germline CDR1 is MDHEN and CDR2 is SYDVKM. V dropped 7 bases and J dropped 6 bases, with 13 bases sitting between them. The CDR3 DNA reads as TGTGCCAGCAATGGGCAGGGGATTCAGCCCCAGCATTTT. Residues: CASNGQGIQPQHF.

The CDR3 reads CASSRMGTGQSNYGYTF. Written as DNA, the CDR3 is TGTGCCAGCAGCCGTATGGGGACCGGCCAATCTAACTATGGCTACACCTTC. The chain uses TRBV11-2 and TRBJ1-2; a weak D match, TRBD1 (5 bases). CDR3 length: 17 residues. CDR1 is SGHAT, CDR2 FQNNGV, per germline. The ends were cut back, 5 bases at V and 0 bases at J, with 19 bases in the middle.

This clone was seen only once. The rearrangement uses TRBV4-2 and TRBJ2-7; 7 bases agree with TRBD2. V lost 1 base to trimming and J lost 4 bases; unmatched junction nucleotides: 13. The CDR3 spans 17 residues. The germline V gene has CDR1 LGHNA and CDR2 YNFKEQ. This CDR3 reads CASSQGYMGGLVYEQYF. In DNA, the CDR3 is TGTGCCAGCAGCCAAGGATACATGGGAGGGCTTGTATACGAGCAGTACTTC.

Only a few counts were recorded for this clone. The chain is built from TRBV28 and TRBJ2-7, with a tentative D call TRBD2 (6 bases). Germline V gene lookup returns CDR1 MDHEN and CDR2 SYDVKM. The germline V and J ends were trimmed by 11 bases and 0 bases, with 11 bases remaining between them. The CDR3 runs to 12 residues. CDR3: CAVGGVSYEQYF. In nucleotides, the CDR3 is TGTGCCGTGGGGGGTGTCTCCTACGAGCAGTACTTC.